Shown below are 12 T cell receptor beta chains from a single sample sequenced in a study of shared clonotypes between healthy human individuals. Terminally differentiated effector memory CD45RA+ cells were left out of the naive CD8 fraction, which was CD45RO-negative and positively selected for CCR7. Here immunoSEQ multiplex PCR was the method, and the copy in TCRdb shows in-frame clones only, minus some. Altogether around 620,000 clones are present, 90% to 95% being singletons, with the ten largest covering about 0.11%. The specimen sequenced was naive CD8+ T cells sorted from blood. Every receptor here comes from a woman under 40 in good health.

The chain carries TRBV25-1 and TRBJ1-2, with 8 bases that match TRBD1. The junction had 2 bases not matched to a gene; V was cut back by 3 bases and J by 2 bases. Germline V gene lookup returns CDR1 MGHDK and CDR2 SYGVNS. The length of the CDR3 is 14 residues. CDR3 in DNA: TGTGCCAGCAGTGACAGGGGGCCGAACTATGGCTACACCTTC. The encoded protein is CASSDRGPNYGYTF.

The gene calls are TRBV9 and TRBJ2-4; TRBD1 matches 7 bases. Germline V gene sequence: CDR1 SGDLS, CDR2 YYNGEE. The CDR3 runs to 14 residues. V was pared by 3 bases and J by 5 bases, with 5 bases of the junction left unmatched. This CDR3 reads CASSANGQENIQYF. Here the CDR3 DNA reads TGTGCCAGCAGCGCAAATGGACAGGAAAACATTCAGTACTTC.

CDR3 DNA sequence: TGTGCCAGCAGTTTAGGAATCAGTTCGGGGCCCCCAGACGAGCAGTACTTC. As protein: CASSLGISSGPPDEQYF. The chain combines TRBV28 with TRBJ2-5; D may be TRBD1 or TRBD2 (5 bases each). Gene TRBJ2-7 matches the end of the DNA better, so the J call may be wrong. CDR1 and CDR2 (germline): MDHEN, SYDVKM. The CDR3 has 17 residues.

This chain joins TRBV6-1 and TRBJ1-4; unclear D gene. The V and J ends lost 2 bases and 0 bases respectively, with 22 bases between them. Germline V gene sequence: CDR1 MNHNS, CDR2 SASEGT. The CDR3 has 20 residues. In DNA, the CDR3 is TGTGCCAGCAGTGAATCGTTTTTCTGGGAGGAGGGTGCAACTAATGAAAAACTGTTTTTT. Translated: CASSESFFWEEGATNEKLFF.

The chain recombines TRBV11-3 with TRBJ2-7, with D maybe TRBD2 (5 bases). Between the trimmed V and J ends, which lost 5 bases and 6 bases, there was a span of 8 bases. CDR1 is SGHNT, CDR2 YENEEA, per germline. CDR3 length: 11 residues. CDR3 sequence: CASSQEGEQYF. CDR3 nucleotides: TGTGCCAGCAGCCAAGAGGGCGAGCAGTACTTC.

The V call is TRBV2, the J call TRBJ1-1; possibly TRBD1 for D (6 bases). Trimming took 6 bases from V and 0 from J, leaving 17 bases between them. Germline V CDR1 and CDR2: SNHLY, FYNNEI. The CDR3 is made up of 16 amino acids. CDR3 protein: CASRFNTGTLNTEAFF. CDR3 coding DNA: TGTGCCAGCAGGTTTAATACCGGGACACTGAACACTGAAGCTTTCTTT. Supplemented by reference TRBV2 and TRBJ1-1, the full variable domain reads EPEVTQTPSHQVTQMGQEVILRCVPISNHLYFYWYRQILGQKVEFLVSFYNNEISEKSEIFDDQFSVERPDGSNFTLKIRSTKLEDSAMYFCASRFNTGTLNTEAFFGQGTRLTVV.

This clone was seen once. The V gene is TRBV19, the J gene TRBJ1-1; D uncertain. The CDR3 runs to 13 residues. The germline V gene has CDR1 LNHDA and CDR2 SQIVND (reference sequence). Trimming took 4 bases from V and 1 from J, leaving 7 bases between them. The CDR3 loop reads CASSTGGNTEAFF. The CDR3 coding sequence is TGTGCCAGTAGTACTGGCGGGAACACTGAAGCTTTCTTT.

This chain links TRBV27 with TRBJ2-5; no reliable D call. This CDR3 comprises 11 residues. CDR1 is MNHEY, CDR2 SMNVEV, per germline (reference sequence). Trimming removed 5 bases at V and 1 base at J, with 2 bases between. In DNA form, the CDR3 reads TGTGCCAGCAGTCCCCAAGAGACCCAGTACTTC. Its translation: CASSPQETQYF.

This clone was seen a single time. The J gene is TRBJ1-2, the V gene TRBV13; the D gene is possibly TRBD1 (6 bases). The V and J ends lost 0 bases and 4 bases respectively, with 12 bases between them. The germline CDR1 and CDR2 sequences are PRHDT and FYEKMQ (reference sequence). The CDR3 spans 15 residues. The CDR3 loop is CASSLGDSILYGYTF. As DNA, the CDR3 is TGTGCCAGCAGCTTAGGGGACAGCATCCTCTATGGCTACACCTTC.

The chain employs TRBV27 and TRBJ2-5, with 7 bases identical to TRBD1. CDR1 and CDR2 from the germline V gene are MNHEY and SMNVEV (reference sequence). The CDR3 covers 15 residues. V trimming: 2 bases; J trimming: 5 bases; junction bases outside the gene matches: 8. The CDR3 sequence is CASSLGTGARETQYF. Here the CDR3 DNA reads TGTGCCAGCAGTTTAGGTACAGGGGCGAGGGAGACCCAGTACTTC.

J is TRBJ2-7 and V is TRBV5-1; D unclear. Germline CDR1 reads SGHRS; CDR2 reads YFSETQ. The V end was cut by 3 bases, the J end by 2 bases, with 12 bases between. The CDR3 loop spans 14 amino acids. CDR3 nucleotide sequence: TGCGCCAGCAGCTGGAGTCCCATGGCCTACGAGCAGTACTTC. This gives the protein CASSWSPMAYEQYF. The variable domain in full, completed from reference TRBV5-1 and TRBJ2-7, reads KAGVTQTPRYLIKTRGQQVTLSCSPISGHRSVSWYQQTPGQGLQFLFEYFSETQRNKGNFPGRFSGRQFSNSRSEMNVSTLELGDSALYLCASSWSPMAYEQYFGPGTRLTVT.

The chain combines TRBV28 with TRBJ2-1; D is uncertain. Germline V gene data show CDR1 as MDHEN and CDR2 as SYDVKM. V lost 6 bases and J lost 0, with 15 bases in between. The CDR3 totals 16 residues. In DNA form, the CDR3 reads TGTGCCAGCAGGCCCCACGGATCAAGCTCCTACAATGAGCAGTTCTTC. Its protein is CASRPHGSSSYNEQFF.